The entry that follows covers one T cell receptor (beta chain) sequence. Its matching antigen is unknown. The data originate from a study of T cell responses to AZD1222 COVID-19 vaccine. V was clipped by 9 bases and J by 1 base, with 10 bases between them. In germline, CDR1 is SNHLY, CDR2 FYNNEI. The CDR3 runs to 12 residues. Using immunoSEQ multiplex PCR, the repertoire was profiled, and TCRdb retains in-frame clones only, with some absent. The profile shows about 81,000 clones, approximately 90% of them singletons. Study-level findings and limits: Researchers report vaccine-associated CD4 TCRs spanning spike, with dominance at 160-218 and 743-854. Donor demographics were predominantly white British with a female majority; clonal diversity may be underestimated.

V gene TRBV2 combines with J gene TRBJ2-7; D remains ambiguous. Here the sequenced sample was peripheral blood, taken 28 days after the second AZD1222 dose. This sequence originates from an adult who received the AZD1222 COVID-19 vaccine. The CDR3 sequence is CASREVSYEQYF. The CDR3 DNA reads as TGTGCCAGTAGAGAGGTGTCCTACGAGCAGTACTTC.